A single sample gave rise to the 4 T cell receptor beta chains below, sequenced in a study of blood T cell repertoires in COVID-19. This table comes from immunoSEQ multiplex PCR, and its TCRdb copy is limited to in-frame clones, with some not included. The sample records around 280,000 clones, around 90% being singletons. Sequenced: PBMCs or T cells enriched from blood (not recorded which). These receptors all come from a woman aged 18-29 years with acute COVID-19.

J is TRBJ2-4 and V is TRBV28; D may be TRBD2 (5 bases). This CDR3 has 16 residues. Germline CDR1 MDHEN, CDR2 SYDVKM. Trimming removed 5 bases from V and 0 bases from J, with 14 bases in between. In DNA, the CDR3 is TGTGCCAGCAGTCCAAATCTAGCACTAGCCAAAAACATTCAGTACTTC. It encodes CASSPNLALAKNIQYF.

The chain joins TRBV12-3 or TRBV12-4 to TRBJ2-1; the D gene is possibly TRBD1 (5 bases). The CDR3 has 11 residues. The V and J ends lost 8 bases and 4 bases respectively, with 6 bases between them. DNA for the CDR3: TGTGCCAGCCGACAGTACAATGAGCAGTTCTTC. Its protein is CASRQYNEQFF.

The J gene is TRBJ2-3, the V gene TRBV7-6; D ambiguous. CDR1 is SGHVS and CDR2 is FNYEAQ in the germline V gene. The CDR3 consists of 15 residues. With 1 base removed from V and 0 bases from J, the gap between germline ends came to 8 bases. In DNA form, the CDR3 reads TGTGCCAGCAGCTTAGAACTACTTAGCACAGATACGCAGTATTTT. Its protein is CASSLELLSTDTQYF.

The V gene is TRBV27, the J gene TRBJ2-3; possible D gene TRBD1, 6 bases. The V and J ends lost 0 bases and 6 bases respectively, with 13 bases between them. Germline CDR1 is MNHEY and CDR2 is SMNVEV (reference sequence). This CDR3 has 15 residues. The CDR3 nucleotides read TGTGCCAGCAGTTTATCACAGGGTCAGGGGGATACGCAGTATTTT. It codes for CASSLSQGQGDTQYF.